This T cell receptor (beta chain) was profiled in a study of control samples from healthy donors and cancer patients. Data came from immunoSEQ multiplex PCR; TCRdb stores just in-frame clones and leaves some out. The top ten clones hold 1.5% to 2.5% of a sample with over 80,000 clones, approximately 82% of them seen once. The CDR3 contains 16 residues. CDR1 and CDR2 (germline): LNHDA, SQIVND (reference sequence). With 3 bases clipped from V and 4 bases from J, the junction kept 5 bases outside the gene matches. The receptor was derived from a man between 60 and 75 years old in good health. V usage is TRBV19 and J usage is TRBJ2-2, with TRBD1 matching 10 bases. Sequencing was done on a sample of blood. CDR3 sequence: CASSMTGGGITGELFF. The DNA for the CDR3 is TGTGCCAGTAGTATGACAGGGGGCGGAATCACCGGGGAGCTGTTTTTT.